A selection of T cell receptor beta chains follows, all from one sample in a study of blood T cell repertoires in COVID-19. The assay was immunoSEQ multiplex PCR, and TCRdb's table has in-frame clones only and misses some. There are hundreds of thousands of clones in the sample; 87% occur only once, and 7.8% lies in the top ten. The material sequenced was peripheral blood. The source is a woman aged 50 to 65 who had recovered from COVID-19. Both conserved end residues are part of each CDR3. D genes are given only for firm matches. Expanded clones are given a class, and other clones once, few, many or no size at all.

TRBV9	TRBJ1-2	TRBD1	NA	CASSGIPGQGNYGYTF	TGTGCCAGCAGCGGTATCCCGGGACAGGGGAACTATGGCTACACCTTC
TRBV9	TRBJ1-1	TRBD1	NA	CASSLTGARGREAFF	TGTGCCAGCAGCCTGACAGGGGCCAGGGGCCGGGAAGCTTTCTTT
TRBV12-1	TRBJ2-7	NA	NA	CASSCASGTITYEQYF	TGTGCCAGCAGCTGTGCTAGCGGGACAATCACCTACGAGCAGTACTTC
TRBV7-9	TRBJ1-3	NA	NA	CASSLGTSGNTIYF	TGTGCCAGCAGCTTGGGGACATCCGGAAACACCATATATTTT
TRBV6-5	TRBJ1-2	NA	NA	CASSSPLVSGDYGYTF	TGTGCCAGCAGTTCCCCTTTGGTTTCCGGTGATTATGGCTACACCTTC
TRBV21-1	TRBJ1-1	NA	NA	CASGGDSVGTEAFF	TGTGCCAGCGGCGGAGACAGTGTAGGCACTGAAGCTTTCTTT
TRBV4-1	TRBJ2-7	NA	NA	CASSQGLPYEQYF	TGCGCCAGCAGCCAAGGGCTGCCCTACGAGCAGTACTTC
TRBV10-2	TRBJ1-3	NA	NA	CASSESGNSGNTIYF	TGCGCCAGCAGTGAGTCCGGGAACTCTGGAAACACCATATATTTT
TRBV30	TRBJ1-2	NA	NA	CAWTSVGAGGYTF	TGTGCCTGGACTTCGGTAGGGGCCGGTGGCTACACCTTC
TRBV19	TRBJ2-3	TRBD2	once	CASSQTSGRAHAADTQYF	TGTGCCAGTAGCCAGACTAGCGGGAGGGCCCATGCTGCAGATACGCAGTATTTT
TRBV3-1/TRBV3-2	TRBJ1-1	TRBD1	NA	CASSTRQGAEAFF	TGTGCCAGCAGCACACGACAGGGGGCTGAAGCTTTCTTT
TRBV6-2/TRBV6-3	TRBJ2-5	TRBD2	NA	CASSYLAGGQETQYF	TGTGCCAGCAGTTATCTCGCGGGGGGGCAAGAGACCCAGTACTTC
TRBV7-8	TRBJ2-4	TRBD2	NA	CASSSARGLVKNIQYF	TGTGCCAGCAGCTCGGCCAGAGGACTAGTGAAAAACATTCAGTACTTC
TRBV7-9	TRBJ2-7	NA	NA	CASSPLREQYF	TGTGCCAGCAGCCCACTAAGGGAGCAGTACTTC
TRBV5-6	TRBJ2-2	TRBD2	NA	CASSHPYTGGPIGELFF	TGTGCCAGCAGCCACCCCTATACGGGGGGGCCCATCGGGGAGCTGTTTTTT
TRBV9	TRBJ2-1	TRBD1	NA	CASSPTGDPYNEQFF	TGTGCCAGCAGCCCCACAGGGGATCCCTACAATGAGCAGTTCTTC
TRBV28	TRBJ1-1	TRBD1	NA	CASSTWGDRGVNTEAFF	TGTGCCAGCAGCACTTGGGGAGACAGGGGCGTGAACACTGAAGCTTTCTTT
TRBV3-1/TRBV3-2	TRBJ2-1	NA	NA	CASSHQKTGSDEQFF	TGTGCCAGCAGCCACCAGAAGACAGGTAGCGATGAGCAGTTCTTC
TRBV7-9	TRBJ2-7	TRBD1	few	CASSHRGPYEQYF	TGTGCCAGCAGCCACAGGGGTCCCTACGAGCAGTACTTC
TRBV3-1/TRBV3-2	TRBJ1-2	TRBD1	NA	CASSLTGEGGYTF	TGTGCCAGCAGCCTGACAGGGGAAGGCGGCTACACCTTC
TRBV4-2	TRBJ2-7	NA	NA	CASSQGTHSYEQYF	TGTGCCAGCAGCCAAGGGACACACTCCTACGAGCAGTACTTC
TRBV28	TRBJ2-4	NA	NA	CASGPEFPKNIQYF	TGTGCCAGCGGGCCAGAGTTCCCCAAAAACATTCAGTACTTC
TRBV6-5	TRBJ1-2	NA	NA	CASSYSRTANYGYTF	TGTGCCAGCAGTTACTCCCGGACAGCCAACTATGGCTACACCTTC
TRBV7-2	TRBJ2-7	TRBD1	NA	CASSAVTGSSEQYF	TGTGCCAGCAGCGCCGTGACAGGGTCGTCCGAGCAGTACTTC
TRBV7-9	TRBJ1-2	NA	few	CASSSTDYGYTF	TGTGCCAGCAGCTCGACAGACTATGGCTACACCTTC
TRBV5-1	TRBJ1-4	TRBD1	NA	CASSDRGRGTNEKLFF	TGCGCCAGCAGCGACAGGGGGCGCGGGACTAATGAAAAACTGTTTTTT
TRBV3-1/TRBV3-2	TRBJ1-6	TRBD1	NA	CASSPWDREGPLHF	TGTGCCAGCAGCCCCTGGGACAGGGAAGGGCCCCTCCACTTT
TRBV5-1	TRBJ1-1	NA	once	CASSFGHPSTTEAFF	TGCGCCAGCAGCTTCGGACACCCCAGCACCACTGAAGCTTTCTTT
TRBV30	TRBJ2-3	TRBD2	NA	CAWIRTSGNTDTQYF	TGTGCCTGGATCCGGACTAGCGGGAACACAGATACGCAGTATTTT
TRBV28	TRBJ1-3	TRBD1	NA	CASSSPGQGNTIYF	TGTGCCAGCAGTTCCCCGGGACAGGGAAACACCATATATTTT
TRBV5-5	TRBJ2-5	TRBD2	NA	CASSLSPAGGGETQYF	TGTGCCAGCAGCCTGAGCCCCGCGGGGGGTGGTGAGACCCAGTACTTC
TRBV6-2/TRBV6-3	TRBJ2-7	NA	NA	CASSLEEGYEQYF	TGTGCCAGCAGTTTAGAGGAGGGGTACGAGCAGTACTTC
TRBV19	TRBJ2-1	TRBD1	NA	CASSTTGGSSYNEQFF	TGTGCCAGTAGTACGACAGGGGGTAGTTCCTACAATGAGCAGTTCTTC
TRBV11-2	TRBJ1-1	NA	NA	CASSLGEGYSFGVTEAFF	TGTGCCAGCAGCTTAGGGGAGGGGTACTCCTTTGGGGTCACTGAAGCTTTCTTT
TRBV9	TRBJ1-2	TRBD1	few	CASSVNPGQGDGYTF	TGTGCCAGCAGCGTAAATCCGGGACAGGGAGATGGCTACACCTTC
TRBV19	TRBJ2-1	NA	NA	CASTRDSSYNEQFF	TGTGCCAGTACTCGGGACTCCTCCTACAATGAGCAGTTCTTC
TRBV5-1	TRBJ1-6	TRBD1	NA	CASSGGQALGALHF	TGCGCCAGCAGCGGAGGACAGGCCCTAGGGGCCCTCCACTTT
TRBV7-2	TRBJ2-7	TRBD2	NA	CASSLAASGAYEQYF	TGTGCCAGCAGCTTAGCGGCTAGCGGGGCCTACGAGCAGTACTTC
TRBV30	TRBJ1-3	NA	once	CAWSGTTGNTIYF	TGTGCCTGGAGTGGGACAACTGGAAACACCATATATTTT
TRBV27	TRBJ2-3	NA	NA	CASSFLRDKDTQYF	TGTGCCAGCAGTTTCCTTAGGGACAAAGATACGCAGTATTTT
TRBV5-1	TRBJ2-3	TRBD1	NA	CASSTGTGVDTQYF	TGCGCCAGCTCGACCGGGACAGGGGTTGATACGCAGTATTTT
TRBV28	TRBJ2-5	TRBD1	NA	CASKYIGQVGRETQYF	TGTGCCAGCAAATACATCGGACAGGTGGGACGGGAGACCCAGTACTTC
TRBV5-1	TRBJ2-6	TRBD1	NA	CASSWGQGANVLTF	TGCGCCAGCAGCTGGGGACAGGGGGCCAACGTCCTGACTTTC
TRBV29-1	TRBJ2-3	NA	NA	CSVDRVADTQYF	TGCAGCGTTGATCGGGTTGCAGATACGCAGTATTTT
TRBV25-1	TRBJ2-1	TRBD2	NA	CASRLTSGVNNEQFF	TGTGCCAGCAGACTGACTAGCGGAGTGAACAATGAGCAGTTCTTC
TRBV12-3/TRBV12-4	TRBJ1-1	NA	NA	CASSGRQNTEAFF	TGTGCCAGCAGTGGTAGACAGAACACTGAAGCTTTCTTT
TRBV7-7	TRBJ2-7	TRBD1	NA	CASSPDRGDEQYF	TGTGCCAGCAGCCCGGACAGGGGGGACGAGCAGTACTTC
TRBV5-1	TRBJ2-5	NA	NA	CASSLVSGETQYF	TGCGCCAGCAGCTTGGTGTCAGGAGAGACCCAGTACTTC
TRBV5-1	TRBJ1-2	TRBD1	NA	CASSLVGQGSNGYTF	TGCGCCAGCAGCTTGGTAGGACAGGGGAGCAATGGCTACACCTTC
TRBV6-2/TRBV6-3	TRBJ2-1	TRBD2	NA	CASTPDLLAGYNEQFF	TGTGCCAGCACCCCGGATCTCCTAGCGGGCTACAATGAGCAGTTCTTC
TRBV5-1	TRBJ2-7	NA	NA	CASSPRPGTGTRTYEQYF	TGCGCCAGCAGCCCACGTCCCGGGACAGGGACTAGGACCTACGAGCAGTACTTC
TRBV28	TRBJ1-1	NA	NA	CASSLRPLRRGTEAFF	TGTGCCAGCAGTTTACGCCCCCTTAGGCGCGGCACTGAAGCTTTCTTT
TRBV4-1	TRBJ2-2	NA	NA	CASSLDPRAGELFF	TGCGCCAGCAGCCTCGATCCCCGGGCCGGGGAGCTGTTTTTT
TRBV4-1	TRBJ1-2	TRBD1	NA	CASSQVPGQGAYTF	TGCGCCAGCAGCCAAGTCCCGGGACAGGGAGCCTACACCTTC